The clone carrying this T cell receptor beta chain was seen ten or more times. The antigen is not known. MiXCR, applied by TCRdb to the reads, yields one record per CDR3 protein. The table shows about 490,000 distinct CDR3 sequences, with 15% to 20% occurring only once. This entry comes from a study of T cell repertoires in cytomegalovirus infection. Across the whole study: Shared public TCR beta signatures pointed to both CMV infection and a matching HLA type.

Notes on the study in general: The study found HLA-C-restricted CMV-specific TCR beta clonotypes dominating the ex vivo response. Using cumulative public TCR beta family frequency, the authors identified those who carried CMV together with the relevant HLA.

This CDR3 region has 19 residues. Between the trimmed V and J ends, which lost 5 bases and 0 bases, there was a span of 23 bases. Germline V CDR1 and CDR2: MDHEN, SYDVKM. The sequenced sample consisted of CD8+ T cells from PBMCs. V gene TRBV28 combines with J gene TRBJ2-1, with D maybe TRBD1 (6 bases). The sequence was obtained from a human donor in good health (CMV status not recorded). Some clones in this sample may be carry-over from other donors' samples. DNA for the CDR3: TGTGCCAGCAGTACGTCCCACCCTGACAGGCACAGCTCCTACAATGAGCAGTTCTTC. Amino acid sequence: CASSTSHPDRHSSYNEQFF.